This T cell receptor beta chain was identified during a study of tumor-infiltrating lymphocytes in oesophageal squamous cell carcinoma. This clonotype appeared a few times. Via MiXCR, TCRdb re-called the PCR reads, giving one row per CDR3 protein. The data contain more than 9,500 distinct CDR3 sequences, 50% to 60% of them singletons. V was cut by 2 bases and J by 4 bases, with 11 bases left in between. The length of the CDR3 is 14 residues. CDR1 SGHVS and CDR2 FNYEAQ come from the germline V gene. This receptor was identified in a female donor with esophageal squamous cell carcinoma. The specimen was esophageal tumor tissue. The chain uses TRBV7-6 and TRBJ2-5, with D unclear. The CDR3 reads CASSLQVRRETQYF. The CDR3 nucleotides are TGTGCCAGCAGCTTACAGGTCCGGAGAGAGACCCAGTACTTC.